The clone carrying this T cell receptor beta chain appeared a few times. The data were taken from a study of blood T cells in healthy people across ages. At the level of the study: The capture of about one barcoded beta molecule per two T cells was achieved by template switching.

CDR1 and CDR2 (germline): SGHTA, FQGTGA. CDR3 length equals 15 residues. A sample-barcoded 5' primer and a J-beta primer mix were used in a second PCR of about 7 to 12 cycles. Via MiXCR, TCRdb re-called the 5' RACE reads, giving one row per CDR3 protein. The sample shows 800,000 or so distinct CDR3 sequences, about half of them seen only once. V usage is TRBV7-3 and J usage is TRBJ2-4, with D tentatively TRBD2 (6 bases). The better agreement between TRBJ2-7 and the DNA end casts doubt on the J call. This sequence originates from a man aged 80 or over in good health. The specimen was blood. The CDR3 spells CASSPSGGGVYEQYF. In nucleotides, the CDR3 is TGTGCCAGCAGCCCCTCCGGGGGTGGGGTCTACGAGCAGTACTTC.